This T cell receptor beta chain comes out of a study of blood T cell repertoires in COVID-19. On the study more broadly: Samples of COVID-19 (acute and convalescent) were obtained from the United States, Italy and Spain. The cDNA or gDNA used as material had been derived from T cells, B-cell-depleted T cells, or PBMCs.

The germline CDR1 and CDR2 sequences are SGHTA and FQGTGA. The CDR3 extends over 16 amino acids. V lost 5 bases, J lost 1 base, and 8 bases stayed unmatched. Assay used: immunoSEQ multiplex PCR; TCRdb lists only in-frame clones, some missing. Of about 170,000 clones listed, 80% to 85% are singletons. The specimen was peripheral blood. This TCR came from a human donor with acute or convalescent COVID-19. The donor label of this sample is uncertain. The gene calls are TRBV7-3 and TRBJ2-3; 8 bases map to TRBD2. CDR3 loop: CASSLSGGVGTDTQYF. CDR3 nucleotide sequence: TGTGCCAGCAGCCTCTCGGGAGGGGTTGGCACAGATACGCAGTATTTT.